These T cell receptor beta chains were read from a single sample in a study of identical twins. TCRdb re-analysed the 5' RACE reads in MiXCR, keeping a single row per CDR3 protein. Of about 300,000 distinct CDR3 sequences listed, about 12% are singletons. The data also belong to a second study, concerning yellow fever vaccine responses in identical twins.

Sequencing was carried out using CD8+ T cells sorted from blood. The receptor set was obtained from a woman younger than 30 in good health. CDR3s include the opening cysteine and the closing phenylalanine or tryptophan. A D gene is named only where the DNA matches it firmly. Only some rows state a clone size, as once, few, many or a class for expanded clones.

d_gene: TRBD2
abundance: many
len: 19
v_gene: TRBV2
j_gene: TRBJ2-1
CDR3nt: TGTGCCAGCAGTGAGGGTAGCCTAAGCCCTACGGGGGGATACAATGAGCAGTTCTTC
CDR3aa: CASSEGSLSPTGGYNEQFF

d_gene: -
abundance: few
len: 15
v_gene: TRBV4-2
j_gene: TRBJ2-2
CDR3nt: TGTGCCAGCAGGGATACGCCAGGGGACACCGGGGAGCTGTTTTTT
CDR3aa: CASRDTPGDTGELFF

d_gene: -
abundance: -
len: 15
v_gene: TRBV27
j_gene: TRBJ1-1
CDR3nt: TGTGCCAGCAGTCTTAGCCGACACATGAACACTGAAGCTTTCTTT
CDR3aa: CASSLSRHMNTEAFF

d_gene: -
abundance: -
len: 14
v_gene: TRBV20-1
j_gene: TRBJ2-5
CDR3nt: TGCAGTGCTAGGGACGGTACGTCACAAGAGACCCAGTACTTC
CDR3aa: CSARDGTSQETQYF

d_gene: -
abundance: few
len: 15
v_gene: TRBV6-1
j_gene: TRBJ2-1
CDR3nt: TGTGCCAGCAGTGAATGGGTCGGGAAAAACAATGAGCAGTTCTTC
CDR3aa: CASSEWVGKNNEQFF

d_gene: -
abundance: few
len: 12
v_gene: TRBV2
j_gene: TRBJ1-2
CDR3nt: TGTGCCAGCAGTGGTAGTGGCTATGGCTACACCTTC
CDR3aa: CASSGSGYGYTF

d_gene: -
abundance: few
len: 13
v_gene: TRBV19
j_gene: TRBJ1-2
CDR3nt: TGTGCCAGTAAAATGGCAGGAACTTATGGCTACACCTTC
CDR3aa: CASKMAGTYGYTF

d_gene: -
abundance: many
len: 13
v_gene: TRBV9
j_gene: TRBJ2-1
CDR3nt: TGTGCCAGCAGGAGCGAGGGGTACAATGAGCAGTTCTTC
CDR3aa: CASRSEGYNEQFF

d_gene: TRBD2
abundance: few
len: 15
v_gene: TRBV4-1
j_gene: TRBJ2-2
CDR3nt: TGCGCCAGCAGCGAGCGGGGGGGAGGCACCGGGGAGCTGTTTTTT
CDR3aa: CASSERGGGTGELFF

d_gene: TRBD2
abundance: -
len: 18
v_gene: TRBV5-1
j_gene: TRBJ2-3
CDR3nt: TGCGCCAGCAGCTTGGGACTAGCGGGAGGGCCTTGGGCAGATACGCAGTATTTT
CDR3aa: CASSLGLAGGPWADTQYF

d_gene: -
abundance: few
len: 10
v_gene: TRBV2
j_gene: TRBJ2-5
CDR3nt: TGTGCCAGCAAGAGAGAGACCCAGTACTTC
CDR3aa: CASKRETQYF

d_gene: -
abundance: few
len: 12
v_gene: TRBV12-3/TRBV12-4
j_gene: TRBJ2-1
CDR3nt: TGTGCCAGCATGGTTGCTAGCAATGAGCAGTTCTTC
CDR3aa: CASMVASNEQFF

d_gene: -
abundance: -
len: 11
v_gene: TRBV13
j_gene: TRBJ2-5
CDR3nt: TGTGCCAGCAGCCGCGTCCAGACCCAGTACTTC
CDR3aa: CASSRVQTQYF

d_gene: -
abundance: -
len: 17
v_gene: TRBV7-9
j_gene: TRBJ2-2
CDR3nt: TGTGCCAGCAGCTTAATTGCCGGGACGACGAACACCGGGGAGCTGTTTTTT
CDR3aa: CASSLIAGTTNTGELFF

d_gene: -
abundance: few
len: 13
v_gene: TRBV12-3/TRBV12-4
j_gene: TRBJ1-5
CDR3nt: TGTGCCAGCCAAGGGGAGGGCAATCAGCCCCAGCATTTT
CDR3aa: CASQGEGNQPQHF

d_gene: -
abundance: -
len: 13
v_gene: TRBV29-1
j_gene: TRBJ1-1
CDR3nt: TGCAGCGTTGTTCTACAGGAGAACACTGAAGCTTTCTTT
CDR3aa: CSVVLQENTEAFF

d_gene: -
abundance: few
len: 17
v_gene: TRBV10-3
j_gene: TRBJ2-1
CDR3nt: TGTGCCATCAGTGAGTCTTGGGACTTGAGCTCCTACAATGAGCAGTTCTTC
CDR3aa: CAISESWDLSSYNEQFF

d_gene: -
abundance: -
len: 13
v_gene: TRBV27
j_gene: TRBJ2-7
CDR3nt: TGTGCCAGCAGTTTCGGGGAGCGGAACGAGCAGTACTTC
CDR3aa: CASSFGERNEQYF

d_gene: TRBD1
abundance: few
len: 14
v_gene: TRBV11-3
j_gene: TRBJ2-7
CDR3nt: TGTGCCAGCAGCGACGGACAGGGTACCTACGAGCAGTACTTC
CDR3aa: CASSDGQGTYEQYF

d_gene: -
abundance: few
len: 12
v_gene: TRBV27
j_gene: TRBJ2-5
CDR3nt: TGTGCCAGCAGTAGGACCCCAGAGACCCAGTACTTC
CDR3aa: CASSRTPETQYF

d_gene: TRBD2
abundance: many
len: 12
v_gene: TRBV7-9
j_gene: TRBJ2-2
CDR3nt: TGTGCCAGCACTCGACTAGCGGGGGAGCTGTTTTTT
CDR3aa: CASTRLAGELFF

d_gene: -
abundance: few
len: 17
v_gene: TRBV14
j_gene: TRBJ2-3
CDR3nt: TGTGCCAGCAGCCAGGGGACTTTCCGCACGCACACAGATACGCAGTATTTT
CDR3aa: CASSQGTFRTHTDTQYF

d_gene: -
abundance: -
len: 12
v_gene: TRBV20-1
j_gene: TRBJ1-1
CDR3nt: TGCAGTGCTAGCAGGGAGCGAACTGAAGCTTTCTTT
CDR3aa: CSASRERTEAFF

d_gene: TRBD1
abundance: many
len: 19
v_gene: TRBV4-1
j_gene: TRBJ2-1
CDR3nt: TGCGCCAGCAGCCGACGGGACAGGGGGCCGACTAGCGATCACAATGAGCAGTTCTTC
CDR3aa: CASSRRDRGPTSDHNEQFF

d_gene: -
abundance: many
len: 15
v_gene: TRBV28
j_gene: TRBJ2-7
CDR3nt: TGTGCCAGCAGTTTCGGACCGGGACGGAGAATCGGGCAGTACTTC
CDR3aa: CASSFGPGRRIGQYF

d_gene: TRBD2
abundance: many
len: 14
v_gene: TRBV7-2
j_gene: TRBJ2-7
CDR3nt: TGTGCCAGCAGCCAGCCACTAGCGGTCTACGAGCAGTACTTC
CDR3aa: CASSQPLAVYEQYF

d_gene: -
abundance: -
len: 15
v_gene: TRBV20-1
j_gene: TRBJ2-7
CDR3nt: TGCAGTGCCCGAAGGCGGGACAAGAGCTCCTACGAGCAGTACTTC
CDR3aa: CSARRRDKSSYEQYF

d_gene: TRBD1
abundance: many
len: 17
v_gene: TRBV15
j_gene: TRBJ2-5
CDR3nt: TGTGCCACCAGCAGAGATGGTCCGGGACAGGGGGAAGAGACCCAGTACTTC
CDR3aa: CATSRDGPGQGEETQYF

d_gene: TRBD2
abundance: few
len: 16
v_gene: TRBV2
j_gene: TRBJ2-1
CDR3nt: TGTGCCAGCAGCCCCCCCGTAGGACTAGCGGTCAATGAGCAGTTCTTC
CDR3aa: CASSPPVGLAVNEQFF

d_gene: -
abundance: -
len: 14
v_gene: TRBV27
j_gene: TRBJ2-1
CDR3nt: TGTGCCAGCAGTTTATCTCCAGGCATGGATGAGCAGTTCTTC
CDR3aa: CASSLSPGMDEQFF

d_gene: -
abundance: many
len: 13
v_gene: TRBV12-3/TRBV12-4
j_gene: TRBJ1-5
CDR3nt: TGTGCCAGCAGTTTTGACACCAATCAGCCCCAGCATTTT
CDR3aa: CASSFDTNQPQHF

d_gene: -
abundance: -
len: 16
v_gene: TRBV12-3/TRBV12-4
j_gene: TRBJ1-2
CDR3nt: TGTGCCAGCATGGATGAACTGGGGGGCGCGAACTATGGCTACACCTTC
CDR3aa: CASMDELGGANYGYTF

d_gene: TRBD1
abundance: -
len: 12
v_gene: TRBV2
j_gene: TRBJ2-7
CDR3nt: TGTGCCAGCATTAGGGGGACAGTGGAGCAGTACTTC
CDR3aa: CASIRGTVEQYF

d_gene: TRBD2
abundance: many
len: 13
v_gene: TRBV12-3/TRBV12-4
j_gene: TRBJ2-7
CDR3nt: TGTGCCAGCACTCCCAACGGGACTAGCGAGCAGTACTTC
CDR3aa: CASTPNGTSEQYF

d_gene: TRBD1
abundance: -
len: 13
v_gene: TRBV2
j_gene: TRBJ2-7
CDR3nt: TGTGCCAGCAAGGACAGGGACTCCTACGAGCAGTACTTC
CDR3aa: CASKDRDSYEQYF

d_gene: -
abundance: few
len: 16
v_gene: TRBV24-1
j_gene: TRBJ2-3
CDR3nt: TGTGCCACCAGTGACCCCCTGGCGGATAGCACAGATACGCAGTATTTT
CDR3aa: CATSDPLADSTDTQYF

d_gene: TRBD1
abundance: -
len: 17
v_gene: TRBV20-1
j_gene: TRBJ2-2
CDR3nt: TGCAGTGCTAGAGATCCCAGACAGGGGGCCAGGACCGGGGAGCTGTTTTTT
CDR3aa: CSARDPRQGARTGELFF

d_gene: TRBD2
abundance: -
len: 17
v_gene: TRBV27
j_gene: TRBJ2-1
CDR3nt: TGTGCCAGCAGTTTATCCAGCGGGAGCCTCTCCTACAATGAGCAGTTCTTC
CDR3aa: CASSLSSGSLSYNEQFF

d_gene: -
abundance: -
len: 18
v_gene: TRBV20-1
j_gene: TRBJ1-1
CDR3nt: TGCAGTGCTATAACCGACAGAGACCTAGGGAGTCTGGACACTGAAGCTTTCTTT
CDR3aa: CSAITDRDLGSLDTEAFF

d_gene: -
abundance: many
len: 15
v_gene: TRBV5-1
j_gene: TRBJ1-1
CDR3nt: TGCGCCAGCAGCCGCGGGAGGGTAGGGTACACTGAAGCTTTCTTT
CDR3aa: CASSRGRVGYTEAFF

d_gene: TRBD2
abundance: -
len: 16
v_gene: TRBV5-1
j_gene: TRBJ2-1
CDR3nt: TGCGCCAGCAGCTTTTACAGCGGGGGGGACAACAATGAGCAGTTCTTC
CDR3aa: CASSFYSGGDNNEQFF

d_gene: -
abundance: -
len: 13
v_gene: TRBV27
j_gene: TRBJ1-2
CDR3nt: TGTGCCAGCAGTTTTCAAAACAGGGTCGGCTACACCTTC
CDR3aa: CASSFQNRVGYTF

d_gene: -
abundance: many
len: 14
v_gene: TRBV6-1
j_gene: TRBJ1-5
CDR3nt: TGTGCCAGCAGTGAAGTTGGAGGCCATCAGCCCCAGCATTTT
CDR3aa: CASSEVGGHQPQHF

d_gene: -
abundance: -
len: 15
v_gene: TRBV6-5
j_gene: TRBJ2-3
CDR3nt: TGTGCCAGCAGCTCTCGGGGAAGTAGCACAGATACGCAGTATTTT
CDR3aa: CASSSRGSSTDTQYF

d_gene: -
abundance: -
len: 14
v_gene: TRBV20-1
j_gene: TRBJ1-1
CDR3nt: TGCAGTGCGAGAAAGGGGGATGGTCCCACTGAAGCTTTCTTT
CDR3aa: CSARKGDGPTEAFF

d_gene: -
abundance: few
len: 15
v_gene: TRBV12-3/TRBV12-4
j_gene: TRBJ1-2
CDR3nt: TGTGCCAGCAGTTTAGGGACAAATGAGGGCTATGGCTACACCTTC
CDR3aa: CASSLGTNEGYGYTF